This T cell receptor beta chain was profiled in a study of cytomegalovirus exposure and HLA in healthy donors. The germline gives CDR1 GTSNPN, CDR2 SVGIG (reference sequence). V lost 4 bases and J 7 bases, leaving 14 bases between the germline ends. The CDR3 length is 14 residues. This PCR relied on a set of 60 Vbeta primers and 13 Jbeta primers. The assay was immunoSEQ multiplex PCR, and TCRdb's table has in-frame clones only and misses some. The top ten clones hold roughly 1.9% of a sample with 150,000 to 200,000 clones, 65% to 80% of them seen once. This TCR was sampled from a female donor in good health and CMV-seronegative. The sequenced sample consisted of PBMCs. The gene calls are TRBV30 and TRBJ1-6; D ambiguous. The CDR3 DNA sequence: TGTGCCTGGACAGAGGGTCATCACAATTCACCCCTCCACTTT. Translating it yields CAWTEGHHNSPLHF.